This T cell receptor beta chain came from a study of patients and donors after allogeneic stem cell transplantation. In TCRdb, the RT-PCR reads were re-called with MiXCR into one record per CDR3 protein. The data show just over 2,500 distinct CDR3 sequences, around 8.2% seen once. CDR3 length: 15 amino acids. V lost 4 bases and J lost 8, with 20 bases in between. Germline V CDR1 and CDR2: PRHDT, FYEKMQ (reference sequence). By sample fraction, this clonotype is medium-sized (0.01 to 0.1%). This rearrangement joins TRBV13 to TRBJ1-2; TRBD1 might be the D (5 bases). Source material: blood, either unsorted or a sorted T cell fraction (not recorded which). This receptor was taken from a human donor who was either an allogeneic HSCT recipient or a stem cell or donor lymphocyte infusion donor (not recorded which). It is not recorded whose cells these are; they may come from a transplant donor. The CDR3 coding sequence is TGTGCCAGCAGCTGGGGCGGTCCAAGCAAGCGCGGCTACACCTTC. Residues: CASSWGGPSKRGYTF.